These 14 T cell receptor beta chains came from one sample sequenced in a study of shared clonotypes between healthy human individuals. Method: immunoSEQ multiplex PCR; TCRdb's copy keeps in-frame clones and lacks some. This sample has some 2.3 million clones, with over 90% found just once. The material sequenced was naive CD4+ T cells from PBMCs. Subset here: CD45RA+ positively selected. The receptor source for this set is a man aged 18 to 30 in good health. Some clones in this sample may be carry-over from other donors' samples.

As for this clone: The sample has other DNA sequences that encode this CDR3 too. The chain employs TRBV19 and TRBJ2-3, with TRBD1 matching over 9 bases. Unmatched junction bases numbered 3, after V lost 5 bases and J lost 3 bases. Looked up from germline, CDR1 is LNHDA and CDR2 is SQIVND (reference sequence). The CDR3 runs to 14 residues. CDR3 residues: CASSSTGGTDTQYF. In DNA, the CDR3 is TGTGCCAGTAGTTCGACAGGGGGGACAGATACGCAGTATTTT.

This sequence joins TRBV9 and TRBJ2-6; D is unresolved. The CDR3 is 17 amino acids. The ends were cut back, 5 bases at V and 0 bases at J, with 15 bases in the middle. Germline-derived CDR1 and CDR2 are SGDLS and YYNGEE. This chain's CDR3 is CASRRRATSSGANVLTF. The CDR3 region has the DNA TGTGCCAGCAGACGCCGGGCCACTTCCTCTGGGGCCAACGTCCTGACTTTC.

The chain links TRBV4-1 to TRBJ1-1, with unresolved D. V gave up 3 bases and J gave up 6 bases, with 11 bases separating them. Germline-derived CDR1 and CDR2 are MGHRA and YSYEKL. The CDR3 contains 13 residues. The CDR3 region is CASSQRNSAEAFF. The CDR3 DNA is TGCGCCAGCAGCCAGCGAAATAGCGCTGAAGCTTTCTTT.

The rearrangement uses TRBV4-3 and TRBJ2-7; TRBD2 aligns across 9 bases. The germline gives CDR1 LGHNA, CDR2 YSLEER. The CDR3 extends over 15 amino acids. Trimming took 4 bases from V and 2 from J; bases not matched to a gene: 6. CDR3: CASSLELAGPYEQYF. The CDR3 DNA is TGCGCCAGCAGCCTCGAACTAGCGGGCCCCTACGAGCAGTACTTC.

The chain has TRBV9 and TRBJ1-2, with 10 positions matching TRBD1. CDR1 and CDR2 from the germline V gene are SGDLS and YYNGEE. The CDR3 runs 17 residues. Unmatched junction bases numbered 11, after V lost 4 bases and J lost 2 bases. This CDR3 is CASSPRDRGSQNYGYTF. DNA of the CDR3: TGTGCCAGCAGCCCCCGGGACAGGGGATCCCAAAACTATGGCTACACCTTC.

CDR3 in DNA: TGTGCCAGCAGTTTACGTAGGAGTGAAAAACTGTTTTTT. This translates into CASSLRRSEKLFF. This chain joins TRBV28 and TRBJ1-4; no reliable D call. The CDR3 is made up of 13 amino acids. Germline CDR1 is MDHEN and CDR2 is SYDVKM. The V end was cut by 2 bases, the J end by 7 bases, with 8 bases between.

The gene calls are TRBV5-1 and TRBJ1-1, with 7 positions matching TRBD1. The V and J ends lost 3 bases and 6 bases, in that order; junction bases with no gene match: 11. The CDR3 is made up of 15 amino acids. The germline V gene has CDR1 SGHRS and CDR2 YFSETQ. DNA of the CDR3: TGCGCCAGCAGCTGGGGACAGAATGCAGCAGCTGAAGCTTTCTTT. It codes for CASSWGQNAAAEAFF.

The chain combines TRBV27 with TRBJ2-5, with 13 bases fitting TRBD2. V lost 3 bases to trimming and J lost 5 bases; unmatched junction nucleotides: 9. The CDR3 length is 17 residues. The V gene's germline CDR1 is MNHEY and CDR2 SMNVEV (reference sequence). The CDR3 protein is CASSFLGLAGEDETQYF. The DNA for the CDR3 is TGTGCCAGCAGTTTTCTAGGACTAGCGGGAGAGGATGAGACCCAGTACTTC.

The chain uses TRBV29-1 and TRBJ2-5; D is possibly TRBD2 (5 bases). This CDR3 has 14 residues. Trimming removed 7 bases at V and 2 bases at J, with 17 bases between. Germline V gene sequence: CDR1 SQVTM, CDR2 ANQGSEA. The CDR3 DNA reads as TGCAGCGCTGAGGGCGACGCTTATCAAGAGACCCAGTACTTC. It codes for CSAEGDAYQETQYF. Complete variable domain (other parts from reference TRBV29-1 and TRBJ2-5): SAVISQKPSRDICQRGTSLTIQCQVDSQVTMMFWYRQQPGQSLTLIATANQGSEATYESGFVIDKFPISRPNLTFSTLTVSNMSPEDSSIYLCSAEGDAYQETQYFGPGTRLLVL.

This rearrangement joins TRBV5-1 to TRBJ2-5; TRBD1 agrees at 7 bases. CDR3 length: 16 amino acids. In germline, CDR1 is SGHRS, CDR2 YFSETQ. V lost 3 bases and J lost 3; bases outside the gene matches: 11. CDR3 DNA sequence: TGCGCCAGCAGCTCCGGGACAGTCCTACCAAAAGAGACCCAGTACTTC. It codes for CASSSGTVLPKETQYF.

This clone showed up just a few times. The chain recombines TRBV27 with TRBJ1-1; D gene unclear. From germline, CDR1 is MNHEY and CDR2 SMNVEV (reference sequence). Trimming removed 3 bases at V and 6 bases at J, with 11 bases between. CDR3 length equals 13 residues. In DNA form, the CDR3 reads TGTGCCAGCAGTTTCCGTCCAGGCGCTGAAGCTTTCTTT. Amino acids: CASSFRPGAEAFF.

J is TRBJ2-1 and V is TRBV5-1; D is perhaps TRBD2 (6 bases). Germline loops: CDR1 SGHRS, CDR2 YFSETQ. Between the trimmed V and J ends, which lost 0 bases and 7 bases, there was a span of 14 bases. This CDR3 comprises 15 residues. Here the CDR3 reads CASSLASGHSNEQFF. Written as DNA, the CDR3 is TGCGCCAGCAGCTTGGCCAGCGGGCACTCAAATGAGCAGTTCTTC.

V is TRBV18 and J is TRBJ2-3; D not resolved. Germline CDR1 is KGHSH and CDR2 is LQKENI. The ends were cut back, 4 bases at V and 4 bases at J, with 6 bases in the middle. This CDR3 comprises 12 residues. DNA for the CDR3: TGTGCCAGCTCACTACTTTCAGATACGCAGTATTTT. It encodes CASSLLSDTQYF.

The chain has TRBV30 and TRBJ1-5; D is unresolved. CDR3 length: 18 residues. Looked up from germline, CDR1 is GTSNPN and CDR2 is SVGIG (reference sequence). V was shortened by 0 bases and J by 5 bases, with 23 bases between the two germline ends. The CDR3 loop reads CAWSVTGEGTAPYQPQHF. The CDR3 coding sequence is TGTGCCTGGAGTGTAACGGGAGAGGGTACGGCACCGTATCAGCCCCAGCATTTT.